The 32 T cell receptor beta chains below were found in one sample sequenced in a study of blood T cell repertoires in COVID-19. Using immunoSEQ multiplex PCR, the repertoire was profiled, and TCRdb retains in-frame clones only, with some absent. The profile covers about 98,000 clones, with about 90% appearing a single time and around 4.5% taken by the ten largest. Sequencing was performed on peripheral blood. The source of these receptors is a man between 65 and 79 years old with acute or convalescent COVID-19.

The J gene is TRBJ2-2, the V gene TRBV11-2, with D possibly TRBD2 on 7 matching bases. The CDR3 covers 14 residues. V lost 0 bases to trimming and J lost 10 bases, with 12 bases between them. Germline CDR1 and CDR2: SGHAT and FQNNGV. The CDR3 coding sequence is TGTGCCAGCAGCTTAGATTGGGGGGGCAAGGAGCTGTTTTTT. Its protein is CASSLDWGGKELFF.

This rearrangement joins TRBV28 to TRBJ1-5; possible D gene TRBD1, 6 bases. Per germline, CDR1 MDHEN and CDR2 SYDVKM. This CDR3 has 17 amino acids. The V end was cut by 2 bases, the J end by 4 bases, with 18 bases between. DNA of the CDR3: TGTGCCAGCAGTTTACGGGCAGGGGTTACTCGAAATCAGCCCCAGCATTTT. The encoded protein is CASSLRAGVTRNQPQHF.

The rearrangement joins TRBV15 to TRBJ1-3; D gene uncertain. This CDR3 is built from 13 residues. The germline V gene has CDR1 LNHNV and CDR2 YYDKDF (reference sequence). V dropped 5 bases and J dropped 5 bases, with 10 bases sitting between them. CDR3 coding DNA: TGTGCCACCAGCTTCCGAGGGAGAAACACCATATATTTT. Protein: CATSFRGRNTIYF. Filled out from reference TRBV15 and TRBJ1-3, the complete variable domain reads DAMVIQNPRYQVTQFGKPVTLSCSQTLNHNVMYWYQQKSSQAPKLLFHYYDKDFNNEADTPDNFQSRRPNTSFCFLDIRSPGLGDTAMYLCATSFRGRNTIYFGEGSWLTVV.

The CDR3 DNA follows: TGTGCCAGCAGCTGGGACAGGGGAAATGAAAAACTGTTTTTT. The encoded protein is CASSWDRGNEKLFF. The rearrangement joins TRBV2 to TRBJ1-4; 10 positions agree with TRBD1. The trim removed 6 bases at V and 5 bases at J, leaving 3 bases unmatched. The CDR3 contains 14 residues. Germline CDR1 and CDR2: SNHLY and FYNNEI.

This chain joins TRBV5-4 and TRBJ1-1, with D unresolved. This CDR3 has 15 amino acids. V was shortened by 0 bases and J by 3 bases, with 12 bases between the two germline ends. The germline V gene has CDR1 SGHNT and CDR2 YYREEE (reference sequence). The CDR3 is CASSLAWTGDTEAFF. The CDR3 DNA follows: TGTGCCAGCAGCTTGGCCTGGACGGGAGACACTGAAGCTTTCTTT.

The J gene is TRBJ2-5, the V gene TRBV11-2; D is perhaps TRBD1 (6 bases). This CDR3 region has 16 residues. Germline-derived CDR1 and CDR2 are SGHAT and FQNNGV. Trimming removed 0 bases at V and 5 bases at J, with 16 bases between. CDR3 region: CASSLDSGGRVETQYF. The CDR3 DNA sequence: TGTGCCAGCAGCTTAGATTCTGGGGGCCGGGTTGAGACCCAGTACTTC.

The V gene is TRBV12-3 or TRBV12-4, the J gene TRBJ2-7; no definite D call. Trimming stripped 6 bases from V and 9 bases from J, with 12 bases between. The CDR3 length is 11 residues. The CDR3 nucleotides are TGTGCCAGCAGCTTATCTACGAGGCAGTACTTC. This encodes CASSLSTRQYF.

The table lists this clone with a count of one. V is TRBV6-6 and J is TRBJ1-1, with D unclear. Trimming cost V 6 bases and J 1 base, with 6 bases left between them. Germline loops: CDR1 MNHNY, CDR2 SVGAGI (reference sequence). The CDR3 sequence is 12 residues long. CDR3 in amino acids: CASRPRNTEAFF. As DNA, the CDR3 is TGTGCCAGCAGGCCTAGGAACACTGAAGCTTTCTTT.

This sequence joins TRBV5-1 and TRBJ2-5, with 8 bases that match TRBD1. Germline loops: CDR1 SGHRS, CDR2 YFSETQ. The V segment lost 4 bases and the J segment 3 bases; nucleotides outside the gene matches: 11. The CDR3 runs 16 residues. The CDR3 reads CASSLIPGQGKETQYF. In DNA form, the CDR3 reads TGCGCCAGCAGCCTCATCCCCGGACAGGGAAAAGAGACCCAGTACTTC.

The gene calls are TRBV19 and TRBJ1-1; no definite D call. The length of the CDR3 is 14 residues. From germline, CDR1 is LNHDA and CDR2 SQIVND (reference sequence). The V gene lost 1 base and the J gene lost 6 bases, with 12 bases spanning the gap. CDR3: CASSIAGFSAEAFF. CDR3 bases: TGTGCCAGTAGTATAGCAGGCTTTAGCGCTGAAGCTTTCTTT.

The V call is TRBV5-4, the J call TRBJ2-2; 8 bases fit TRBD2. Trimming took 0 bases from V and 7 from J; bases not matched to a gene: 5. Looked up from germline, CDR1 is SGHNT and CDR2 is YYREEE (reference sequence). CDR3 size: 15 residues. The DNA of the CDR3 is TGTGCCAGCAGCTTGGCCTTCGGGGGGGTCGGGGAGCTGTTTTTT. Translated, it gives CASSLAFGGVGELFF.

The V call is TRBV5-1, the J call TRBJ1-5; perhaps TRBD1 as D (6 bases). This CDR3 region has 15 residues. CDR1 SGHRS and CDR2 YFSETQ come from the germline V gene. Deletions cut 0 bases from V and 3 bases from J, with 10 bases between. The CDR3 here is CASSLGGRFNQPQHF. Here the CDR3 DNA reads TGCGCCAGCAGCTTGGGGGGGCGGTTCAATCAGCCCCAGCATTTT.

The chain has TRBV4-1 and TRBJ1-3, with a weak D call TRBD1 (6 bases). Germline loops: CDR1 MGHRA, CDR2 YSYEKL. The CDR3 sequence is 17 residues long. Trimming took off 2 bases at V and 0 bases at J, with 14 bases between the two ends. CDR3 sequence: CASSQPWAGASGNTIYF. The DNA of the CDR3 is TGCGCCAGCAGCCAACCCTGGGCGGGGGCCTCTGGAAACACCATATATTTT.

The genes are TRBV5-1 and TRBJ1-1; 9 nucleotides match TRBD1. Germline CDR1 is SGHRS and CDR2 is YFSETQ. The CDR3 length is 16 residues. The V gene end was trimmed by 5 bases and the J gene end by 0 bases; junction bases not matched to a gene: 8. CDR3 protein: CASRRQQGALNTEAFF. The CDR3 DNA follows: TGCGCCAGCAGGCGTCAACAGGGGGCTCTGAACACTGAAGCTTTCTTT.

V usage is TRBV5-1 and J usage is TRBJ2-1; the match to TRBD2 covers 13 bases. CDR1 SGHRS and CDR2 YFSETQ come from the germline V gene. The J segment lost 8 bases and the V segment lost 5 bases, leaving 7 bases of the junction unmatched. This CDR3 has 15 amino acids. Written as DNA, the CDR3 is TGCGCCAGCAGGCAACTAGCGGGGGGGCCGGATGAGCAGTTCTTC. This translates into CASRQLAGGPDEQFF.

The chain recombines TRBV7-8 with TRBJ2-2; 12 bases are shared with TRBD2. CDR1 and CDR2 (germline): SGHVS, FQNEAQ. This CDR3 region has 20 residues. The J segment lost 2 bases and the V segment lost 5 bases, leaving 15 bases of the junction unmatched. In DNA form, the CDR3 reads TGTGCCAGCAGCCAACGCTTTCGGGCTAGCGGGGGGGCAAACACCGGGGAGCTGTTTTTT. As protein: CASSQRFRASGGANTGELFF.

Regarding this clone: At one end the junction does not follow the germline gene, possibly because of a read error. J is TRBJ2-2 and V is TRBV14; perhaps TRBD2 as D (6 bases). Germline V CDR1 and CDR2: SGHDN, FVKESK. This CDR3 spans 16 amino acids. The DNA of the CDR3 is TGTGCCAGCAGCCCAAGGGAGGAAAGGAACCCCGGGGAGCTGTTTTTT. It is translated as CASSPREERNPGELFF.

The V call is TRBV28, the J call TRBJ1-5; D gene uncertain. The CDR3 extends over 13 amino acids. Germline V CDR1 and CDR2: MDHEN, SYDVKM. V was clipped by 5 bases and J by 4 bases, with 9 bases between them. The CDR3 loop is CASSQSWNQPQHF. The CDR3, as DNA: TGTGCCAGCAGTCAGTCGTGGAATCAGCCCCAGCATTTT.

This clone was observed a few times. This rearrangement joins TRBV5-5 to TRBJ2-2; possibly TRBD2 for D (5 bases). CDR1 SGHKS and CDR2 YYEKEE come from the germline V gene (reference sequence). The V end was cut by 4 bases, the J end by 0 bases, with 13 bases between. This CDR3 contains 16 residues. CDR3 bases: TGTGCCAGCAGCCAAATTTTCGGGGCGAACACCGGGGAGCTGTTTTTT. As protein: CASSQIFGANTGELFF.

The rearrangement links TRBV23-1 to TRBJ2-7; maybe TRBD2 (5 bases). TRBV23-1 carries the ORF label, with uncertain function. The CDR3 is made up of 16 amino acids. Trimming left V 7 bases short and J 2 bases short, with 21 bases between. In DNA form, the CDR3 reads TGCGCCAGCACCACGCCCGGGGAAGCGAAGGCCTACGAGCAGTACGTC. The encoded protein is CASTTPGEAKAYEQYV.

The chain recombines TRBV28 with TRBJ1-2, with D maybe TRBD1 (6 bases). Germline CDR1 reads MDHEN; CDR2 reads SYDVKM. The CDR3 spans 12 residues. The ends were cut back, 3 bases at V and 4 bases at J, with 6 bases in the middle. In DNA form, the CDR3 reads TGTGCCAGCAGTTTGGACAGCTATGGCTACACCTTC. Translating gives CASSLDSYGYTF.

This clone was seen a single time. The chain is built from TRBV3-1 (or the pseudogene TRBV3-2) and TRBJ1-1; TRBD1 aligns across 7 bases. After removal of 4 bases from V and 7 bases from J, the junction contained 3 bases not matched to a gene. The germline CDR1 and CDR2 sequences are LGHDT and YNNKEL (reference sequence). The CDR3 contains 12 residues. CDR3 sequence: CASSPTGIEAFF. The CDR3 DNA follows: TGTGCCAGCAGCCCGACAGGGATTGAAGCTTTCTTT.

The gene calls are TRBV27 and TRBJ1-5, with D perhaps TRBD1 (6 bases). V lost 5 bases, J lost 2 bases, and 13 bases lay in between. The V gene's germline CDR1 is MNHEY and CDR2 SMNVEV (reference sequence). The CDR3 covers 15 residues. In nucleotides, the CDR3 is TGTGCCAGCAGTCTACAGGGTTTGGGCAATCAGCCCCAGCATTTT. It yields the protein CASSLQGLGNQPQHF.

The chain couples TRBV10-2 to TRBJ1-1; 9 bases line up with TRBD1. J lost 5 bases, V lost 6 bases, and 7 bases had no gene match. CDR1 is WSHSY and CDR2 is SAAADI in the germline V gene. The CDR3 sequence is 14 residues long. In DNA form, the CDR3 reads TGCGCCAGCAGGAAGGGACAGGGAGGGACTGAAGCTTTCTTT. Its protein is CASRKGQGGTEAFF.

The DNA of the CDR3 is TGTGCCAGCAGTTCCCGGGACAGGGTTGCCCATGGGACTAATGAAAAACTGTTTTTT. Residues: CASSSRDRVAHGTNEKLFF. The chain carries TRBV6-9 and TRBJ1-4, with TRBD1 matching 9 bases. The V and J ends lost 4 bases and 2 bases, in that order; junction bases with no gene match: 14. This CDR3 region has 19 residues. The V gene's germline CDR1 is MNHGY and CDR2 SVAAGI.

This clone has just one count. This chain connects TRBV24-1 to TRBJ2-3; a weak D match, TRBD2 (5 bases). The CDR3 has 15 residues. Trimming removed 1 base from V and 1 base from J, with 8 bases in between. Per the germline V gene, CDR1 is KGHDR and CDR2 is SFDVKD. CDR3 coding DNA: TGTGCCACCAGTGATTTCTCGAGGGGCACAGATACGCAGTATTTT. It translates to CATSDFSRGTDTQYF.

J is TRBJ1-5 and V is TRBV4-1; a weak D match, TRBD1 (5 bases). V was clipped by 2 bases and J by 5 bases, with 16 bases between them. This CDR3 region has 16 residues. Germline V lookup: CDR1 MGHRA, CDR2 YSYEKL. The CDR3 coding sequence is TGCGCCAGCAGCCAAAGCGGGACCGTTTTAGATCAGCCCCAGCATTTT. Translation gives CASSQSGTVLDQPQHF.

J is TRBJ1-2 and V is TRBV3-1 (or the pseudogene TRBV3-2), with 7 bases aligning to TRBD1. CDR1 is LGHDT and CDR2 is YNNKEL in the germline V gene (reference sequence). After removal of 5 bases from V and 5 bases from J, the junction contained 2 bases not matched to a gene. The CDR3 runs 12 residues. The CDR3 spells CASSKTGYGYTF. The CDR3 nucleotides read TGTGCCAGCAGCAAGACAGGGTATGGCTACACCTTC.

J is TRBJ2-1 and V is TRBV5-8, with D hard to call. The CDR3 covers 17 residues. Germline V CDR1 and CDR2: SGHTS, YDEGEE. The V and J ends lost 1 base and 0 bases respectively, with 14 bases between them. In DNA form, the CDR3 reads TGTGCCAGCAGCTTGAACGGTTTCCAATACTCCTACAATGAGCAGTTCTTC. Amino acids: CASSLNGFQYSYNEQFF.

CDR3 protein: CASSWSGTSSTGELFF. CDR3 DNA: TGTGCCAGCAGCTGGTCCGGGACTAGCTCCACCGGGGAGCTGTTTTTT. The V and J genes are TRBV7-3 and TRBJ2-2, with 9 bases that match TRBD2. V shed 4 bases, J shed 4 bases, and the junction held 7 bases outside the gene matches. The germline gives CDR1 SGHTA, CDR2 FQGTGA. The CDR3 consists of 16 residues.

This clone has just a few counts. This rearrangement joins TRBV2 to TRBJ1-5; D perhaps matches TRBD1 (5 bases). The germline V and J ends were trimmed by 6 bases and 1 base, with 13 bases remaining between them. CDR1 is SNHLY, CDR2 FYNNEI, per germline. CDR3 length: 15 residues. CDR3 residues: CASSLFRGSNQPQHF. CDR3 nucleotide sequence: TGTGCCAGCAGCCTCTTTCGGGGGAGCAATCAGCCCCAGCATTTT.

This CDR3 is CATSPNRVLNNQPQHF. CDR3 DNA sequence: TGTGCCACCAGCCCCAACAGGGTTTTGAACAATCAGCCCCAGCATTTT. The V call is TRBV24-1, the J call TRBJ1-5, with D possibly being TRBD1 (6 bases). Trimming took off 7 bases at V and 3 bases at J, with 18 bases between the two ends. The CDR3 is 16 amino acids. Germline V gene sequence: CDR1 KGHDR, CDR2 SFDVKD.